This record looks at one T cell receptor beta chain sequence and its context. Its antigen is unknown. This specimen belongs to a study of cytomegalovirus exposure and HLA in healthy donors. Amplification used 60 Vbeta primers and 13 Jbeta primers. TCRdb's copy holds only in-frame clones and misses some; the assay was immunoSEQ multiplex PCR. The table includes roughly 180,000 clones, 75% detected once. CDR1 SNHLY and CDR2 FYNNEI come from the germline V gene. CDR3 length equals 16 residues. V lost 6 bases, J lost 3 bases, and 10 bases stayed unmatched. Study-wide findings and caveats: Per a later analysis, 15,000 to 20,000 TCR beta sequences showed association with HLA alleles at 0.05 false discovery rate.

The genes are TRBV2 and TRBJ2-3; TRBD2 matches at 9 bases. The receptor's source is a woman aged 40-49 years in good health and CMV-seropositive. Sequenced input: PBMCs. The CDR3 is CASSELTSGLTDTQYF. The DNA of the CDR3 is TGTGCCAGCAGCGAACTTACTAGCGGGCTAACAGATACGCAGTATTTT.